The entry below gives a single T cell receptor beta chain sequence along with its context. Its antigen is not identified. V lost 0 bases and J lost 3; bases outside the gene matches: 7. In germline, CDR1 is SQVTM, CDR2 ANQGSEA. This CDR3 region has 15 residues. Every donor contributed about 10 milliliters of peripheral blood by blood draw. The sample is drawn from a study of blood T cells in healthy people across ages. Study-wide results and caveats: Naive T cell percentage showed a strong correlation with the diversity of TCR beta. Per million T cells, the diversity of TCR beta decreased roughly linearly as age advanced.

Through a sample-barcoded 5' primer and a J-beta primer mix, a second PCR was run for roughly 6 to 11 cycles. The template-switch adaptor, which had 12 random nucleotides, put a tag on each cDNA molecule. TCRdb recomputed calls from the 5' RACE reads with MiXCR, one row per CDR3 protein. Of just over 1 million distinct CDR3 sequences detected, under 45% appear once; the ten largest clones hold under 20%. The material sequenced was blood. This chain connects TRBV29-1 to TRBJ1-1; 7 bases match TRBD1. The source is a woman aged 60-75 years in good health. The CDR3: CSVEERQGRDTEAFF. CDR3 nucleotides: TGCAGCGTTGAAGAACGACAGGGTAGGGACACTGAAGCTTTCTTT.